Listed below are T cell receptor beta chains from one sample, sequenced in a study of tumor-infiltrating lymphocytes in primary liver carcinoma. One entry per CDR3 protein results from TCRdb running MiXCR on the multiplex PCR reads. The sample holds about 320,000 distinct CDR3 sequences, approximately 60% seen once. Material for sequencing was peripheral blood. Source of these receptors: a man aged 35 to 55 with primary liver carcinoma and hepatitis B virus infection. The CDR3 runs from the conserved cysteine through the conserved F or W. Fields, in order: J gene, V gene, CDR3 protein.

>TRBJ2-7|TRBV14
CASSQIGYEQYF
>TRBJ2-3|TRBV6-5
CTSSYGGPTDTQYF
>TRBJ2-1|TRBV10-3
CAIRPQLAGDDEQFF
>TRBJ2-5|TRBV6-1
CANSRRTSKETQYF
>TRBJ2-5|TRBV28
CASSSRDMLKETQYF
>TRBJ2-7|TRBV30
CAWSRTRLYEQYF
>TRBJ1-5|TRBV28
CASRPGPPNQPQHF
>TRBJ2-7|TRBV6-5
CASTGGTYEQYF
>TRBJ1-3|TRBV12-3/TRBV12-4
CASSWGVSGNTISF
>TRBJ2-1|TRBV24-1
CATSDQTGRPYNEQFF
>TRBJ2-7|TRBV29-1
CSARRADEQYF
>TRBJ1-3|TRBV6-1
CAISGIWDSGNTIYF
>TRBJ1-2|TRBV6-1
CTSSDTGSTPRNLYGYTF
>TRBJ2-7|TRBV6-2/TRBV6-3
CASSYSVGQGTPYEQYF
>TRBJ1-3|TRBV7-8
CASSLAAVAGNTIYF
>TRBJ2-1|TRBV11-2
CANSLEKGAEGNEQFF
>TRBJ1-1|TRBV12-3/TRBV12-4
CITSRTSSTEAFF
>TRBJ2-7|TRBV29-1
CNVTGTGRGERYF
>TRBJ2-5|TRBV28
CASSLRREQGETQYF
>TRBJ2-3|TRBV29-1
CSAPEADTQYF
>TRBJ1-2|TRBV6-1
CANSESVSHNYGYTF
>TRBJ2-1|TRBV28
CASRSTGRRSSGKEQFF
>TRBJ2-1|TRBV7-3
CASALGPISSYNEQFF
>TRBJ1-2|TRBV10-3
CTIREEGVNYGYTF
>TRBJ1-2|TRBV28
CASSLNNYGYTF
>TRBJ2-2|TRBV19
CAARVDRNTGELFF
>TRBJ2-3|TRBV5-1
CASSVTGGPMDTQYF
>TRBJ2-7|TRBV6-1
CASTSFRGRGSYEQYF
>TRBJ1-5|TRBV12-3/TRBV12-4
CGSSLTGSGNQPQHF
>TRBJ1-3|TRBV5-6
CASSRGQGNVGNAIYF
>TRBJ2-3|TRBV4-1
CASSQASRVDTQYF
>TRBJ2-7|TRBV11-2
CASSFILGSSYERYF
>TRBJ2-2|TRBV5-5
CDSSWHGGGRSGELFF
>TRBJ1-6|TRBV6-1
CASRDRSSYNSPLHF
>TRBJ2-5|TRBV11-2
CASSSGYQETQNF
>TRBJ2-1|TRBV7-9
CANSQLAGKYNEQFF
>TRBJ2-3|TRBV29-1
CSSGGDTQYF
>TRBJ2-1|TRBV6-6
CASSSGRPAAYNEQFF
>TRBJ2-5|TRBV11-2
CASSSPGTAVGTQYF
>TRBJ2-1|TRBV4-2
CANSQDWGARVGNERFF
>TRBJ1-1|TRBV29-1
CSVEGGNTEAFF
>TRBJ1-4|TRBV7-9
CASSPTDRAEKLFF
>TRBJ2-1|TRBV7-9
CASNDSLSENNEQFF
>TRBJ2-1|TRBV5-1
CASSERPHDEQFF
>TRBJ1-2|TRBV12-3/TRBV12-4
CPSSLIFGGYTF